This T cell receptor beta chain was profiled in a study of blood T cell repertoires in COVID-19. Study in general: PBMCs, B-cell-depleted T cells, or T cells were the source of the cDNA or gDNA that made up the material.

Clones were read by immunoSEQ multiplex PCR, and TCRdb kept only the in-frame ones, dropping some. The data show about 230,000 clones, over 75% seen once. The CDR3 extends over 10 amino acids. Trimming removed 4 bases from V and 6 bases from J, with 3 bases in between. Germline V gives CDR1 LNHDA, CDR2 SQIVND (reference sequence). Material for sequencing was peripheral blood. The J gene is TRBJ1-2, the V gene TRBV19; no clear D gene. The source is a man aged 50-60 years with COVID-19, enrolled during active disease. Here the CDR3 reads CASSSNGYTF. CDR3 sequence (DNA): TGTGCCAGTAGTAGTAATGGCTACACCTTC.